These 24 T cell receptor beta chains came from one sample sequenced in a study of response to subunit inactivated influenza vaccine. TCRdb itself ran the RT-PCR reads through MiXCR, one entry per CDR3 protein. The sample lists hundreds of thousands of distinct CDR3 sequences, approximately 15% seen once, with roughly 6.4% in the top ten. Sequences were derived from PBMCs from blood, sampled roughly 2 weeks before vaccination. The receptors originated from a man between 50 and 59 years old who received an inactivated influenza vaccine.

This chain links TRBV7-2 with TRBJ2-5, with D perhaps matching TRBD1 (6 bases). This CDR3 contains 13 residues. Trimming removed 3 bases from V and 5 bases from J, with 10 bases in between. From germline, CDR1 is SGHTA and CDR2 FQGNSA. CDR3 coding DNA: TGTGCCAGCAGCTTTGGACAGACGGAGACCCAGTACTTC. This translates into CASSFGQTETQYF.

The genes are TRBV7-2 and TRBJ2-3; 11 bases match TRBD2. The junction had 7 bases not matched to a gene; V was cut back by 3 bases and J by 5 bases. CDR1 is SGHTA and CDR2 is FQGNSA in the germline V gene. The CDR3 consists of 16 residues. CDR3 in amino acids: CASSFTSGSTGDTQYF. The CDR3 DNA reads TGTGCCAGCAGCTTTACTAGCGGGAGTACGGGAGATACGCAGTATTTT.

This clonotype was recorded many times. The gene calls are TRBV4-3 and TRBJ1-1; D is unclear. The germline CDR1 and CDR2 sequences are LGHNA and YSLEER. CDR3 length: 15 amino acids. The V end lost 3 bases, the J end lost 8 bases, and 19 bases lay between the germline ends. The CDR3 DNA reads TGCGCCAGCAGCCAGACGACCGGCCCCCTAGGCGAAGCTTTCTTT. It yields the protein CASSQTTGPLGEAFF.

This clonotype was found many times. The genes are TRBV19 and TRBJ2-7; D ambiguous. The CDR3 is 13 residues long. Trimming took off 5 bases at V and 5 bases at J, with 13 bases between the two ends. Germline CDR1 reads LNHDA; CDR2 reads SQIVND (reference sequence). The CDR3 DNA is TGTGCCAGTAGTCGTAACCTTCAACACGAGCAGTACTTC. Its translation: CASSRNLQHEQYF.

V and J are TRBV5-4 and TRBJ1-2; D gene unclear. Germline V CDR1 and CDR2: SGHNT, YYREEE (reference sequence). Between the trimmed V and J ends, which lost 4 bases and 6 bases, there was a span of 10 bases. CDR3 length: 12 amino acids. The CDR3 bases are TGTGCCAGCAGCCGGGAGAATGATGGCTACACCTTC. This gives the protein CASSRENDGYTF.

This clonotype has ten or more counts. The chain is built from TRBV20-1 and TRBJ1-1, with D possibly matching TRBD1 (5 bases). Germline-derived CDR1 and CDR2 are DFQATT and SNEGSKA (reference sequence). V lost 1 base to trimming and J lost 2 bases, with 23 bases between them. The CDR3 length is 18 residues. This CDR3 is CSARVGTGINYLNTEAFF. The CDR3 DNA reads as TGCAGTGCTAGAGTGGGGACGGGGATCAATTACCTTAACACTGAAGCTTTCTTT.

This clonotype was recorded a few times. This chain connects TRBV12-3 or TRBV12-4 to TRBJ1-4, with a possible D match to TRBD1 (5 bases). This CDR3 has 14 amino acids. Deletions cut 3 bases from V and 7 bases from J, with 12 bases between. The CDR3 region is CASSLGGGGEKLFF. CDR3 nucleotides: TGTGCCAGCAGTTTGGGGGGAGGAGGTGAAAAACTGTTTTTT.

The J gene is TRBJ2-5, the V gene TRBV5-1; D could derive from TRBD1 or TRBD2 (5 bases each). Germline V lookup: CDR1 SGHRS, CDR2 YFSETQ. The CDR3 is 14 residues long. V was pared by 0 bases and J by 5 bases, with 11 bases between. CDR3 residues: CASSLALEGETQYF. The DNA for the CDR3 is TGCGCCAGCAGCTTGGCCCTAGAGGGGGAGACCCAGTACTTC. The full variable domain, rest sourced from reference TRBV5-1 and TRBJ2-5, is KAGVTQTPRYLIKTRGQQVTLSCSPISGHRSVSWYQQTPGQGLQFLFEYFSETQRNKGNFPGRFSGRQFSNSRSEMNVSTLELGDSALYLCASSLALEGETQYFGPGTRLLVL.

The chain recombines TRBV7-8 with TRBJ2-2; 7 nucleotides agree with TRBD1. The germline gives CDR1 SGHVS, CDR2 FQNEAQ. The CDR3 length is 15 residues. After removal of 5 bases from V and 5 bases from J, the junction contained 8 bases not matched to a gene. The CDR3 DNA follows: TGTGCCAGCAGCCTGGTGGCAGGGGGAACCGGGGAGCTGTTTTTT. This encodes CASSLVAGGTGELFF.

The chain carries TRBV27 and TRBJ2-3; TRBD1 matches 8 bases. This CDR3 has 14 residues. With V trimmed by 4 bases and J by 4 bases, 4 bases remained unmatched. Germline loops: CDR1 MNHEY, CDR2 SMNVEV (reference sequence). The CDR3 bases are TGTGCCAGCAGTTATCAGGGGGCGCCAGATACGCAGTATTTT. Translation gives CASSYQGAPDTQYF.

This clonotype appeared a few times. In DNA form, the CDR3 reads TGTGCCATCAATTACAGGGGGAGCTCCTACGAGCAGTACTTC. Translating it yields CAINYRGSSYEQYF. J is TRBJ2-7 and V is TRBV10-3, with 8 bases identical to TRBD1. V trimming: 7 bases; J trimming: 0 bases; junction bases outside the gene matches: 5. CDR1 is ENHRY and CDR2 is SYGVKD in the germline V gene. The CDR3 is made up of 14 amino acids.

The rearrangement uses TRBV18 and TRBJ2-7; 7 bases agree with TRBD1. Germline loops: CDR1 KGHSH, CDR2 LQKENI. J was trimmed by 3 bases and V by 3 bases; bases with no gene match: 8. The CDR3 is 15 residues long. The CDR3 is CASSPRQGSFYEQYF. As DNA, the CDR3 is TGTGCCAGCTCACCTAGACAGGGATCATTCTACGAGCAGTACTTC.

This clonotype was seen only a few times. The chain links TRBV5-6 to TRBJ1-2; 11 bases agree with TRBD1. The CDR3 spans 17 residues. Germline assignment: CDR1 SGHDT and CDR2 YYEEEE. V trimming: 0 bases; J trimming: 0 bases; junction bases outside the gene matches: 4. The CDR3 here is CASSLGTGGASNYGYTF. The CDR3 bases are TGTGCCAGCAGCTTGGGGACAGGGGGCGCCTCTAACTATGGCTACACCTTC. Using reference TRBV5-6 and TRBJ1-2 for the parts outside the CDR3, the full variable domain is DAGVTQSPTHLIKTRGQQVTLRCSPKSGHDTVSWYQQALGQGPQFIFQYYEEEERQRGNFPDRFSGHQFPNYSSELNVNALLLGDSALYLCASSLGTGGASNYGYTFGSGTRLTVV.

This clonotype has ten or more counts. The genes are TRBV29-1 and TRBJ2-3, with TRBD1 matching 12 bases. V trimming: 4 bases; J trimming: 4 bases; junction bases outside the gene matches: 9. Looked up from germline, CDR1 is SQVTM and CDR2 is ANQGSEA. CDR3 length: 16 amino acids. CDR3 sequence: CSVAGQGAYIPDTQYF. CDR3 in DNA: TGCAGCGTTGCGGGACAGGGGGCCTATATCCCAGATACGCAGTATTTT.

This clonotype was seen a handful of times. This sequence joins TRBV29-1 and TRBJ1-4, with a tentative D call TRBD1 (5 bases). The germline CDR1 and CDR2 sequences are SQVTM and ANQGSEA. This CDR3 contains 14 residues. Trimming left V 4 bases short and J 0 bases short, with 9 bases between. Here the CDR3 reads CSVGGASTNEKLFF. In DNA, the CDR3 is TGCAGCGTTGGAGGGGCATCAACTAATGAAAAACTGTTTTTT.

This sequence joins TRBV5-6 and TRBJ2-1; D perhaps matches TRBD2 (5 bases). V lost 6 bases and J 4 bases, leaving 11 bases between the germline ends. CDR3 length: 13 residues. In germline, CDR1 is SGHDT, CDR2 YYEEEE. As DNA, the CDR3 is TGTGCCAGCACCCACAGCGGTTACAATGAGCAGTTCTTC. Protein product: CASTHSGYNEQFF.

This clonotype was counted ten times or more. The genes are TRBV27 and TRBJ2-7, with TRBD2 identical over 8 bases. Unmatched junction bases numbered 6, after V lost 5 bases and J lost 0 bases. Germline assignment: CDR1 MNHEY and CDR2 SMNVEV (reference sequence). The CDR3 runs to 15 residues. In nucleotides, the CDR3 is TGTGCCAGCAGTCCCGGGGGGGGGGACTCCTACGAGCAGTACTTC. Translating gives CASSPGGGDSYEQYF.

This clonotype was observed at least ten times. V gene TRBV12-3 or TRBV12-4 combines with J gene TRBJ2-2; TRBD1 matches 9 bases. The CDR3 is 17 residues long. The V gene end was trimmed by 5 bases and the J gene end by 6 bases; junction bases not matched to a gene: 13. DNA for the CDR3: TGTGCCAGCAGTCCCCTACCGGGACAGGGAAGTCCCGGGGAGCTGTTTTTT. Its translation: CASSPLPGQGSPGELFF.

The chain couples TRBV7-2 to TRBJ1-1; D may be TRBD1 (5 bases). Trimming took 0 bases from V and 8 from J, leaving 13 bases between them. The CDR3 is 14 residues long. From germline, CDR1 is SGHTA and CDR2 FQGNSA. The CDR3 here is CASSLARGSEEAFF. Here the CDR3 DNA reads TGTGCCAGCAGCTTAGCGCGGGGGTCGGAAGAAGCTTTCTTT.

This chain links TRBV11-1 with TRBJ2-7; 8 bases match TRBD2. The V segment lost 6 bases and the J segment 1 base; nucleotides outside the gene matches: 17. Germline V gene sequence: CDR1 SGHAT, CDR2 FQDESV (reference sequence). There are 18 residues in the CDR3. The CDR3 is CASSLSVLASGLSYEQYF. Here the CDR3 DNA reads TGTGCCAGCAGTTTATCAGTCTTGGCTAGCGGGCTTTCCTACGAGCAGTACTTC. Together with reference TRBV11-1 and TRBJ2-7, the CDR3 gives the full variable domain: EAEVAQSPRYKITEKSQAVAFWCDPISGHATLYWYRQILGQGPELLVQFQDESVVDDSQLPKDRFSAERLKGVDSTLKIQPAELGDSAMYLCASSLSVLASGLSYEQYFGPGTRLTVT.

In its sample, this clonotype was seen a few times. The genes are TRBV28 and TRBJ1-6; TRBD1 agrees at 7 bases. The CDR3 runs to 15 residues. Trimming cost V 5 bases and J 6 bases; bases outside gene matches: 7. Germline lookup yields CDR1 MDHEN and CDR2 SYDVKM. The chain's CDR3 is CASSAPTGLNSPLHF. CDR3 DNA: TGTGCCAGCAGTGCCCCGACAGGGCTTAATTCACCCCTCCACTTT.

Ten or more counts support this clonotype. The chain couples TRBV6-5 to TRBJ2-1; 7 bases agree with TRBD2. Trimming cost V 0 bases and J 4 bases; bases outside gene matches: 12. Germline CDR1 reads MNHEY; CDR2 reads SVGAGI. The CDR3 runs 18 residues. The CDR3 reads CASSYSGGSGLLYNEQFF. The CDR3 DNA sequence: TGTGCCAGCAGTTACTCTGGCGGTAGCGGGCTTCTTTACAATGAGCAGTTCTTC.

This clonotype came up a few times. V usage is TRBV5-1 and J usage is TRBJ2-7; possible D gene TRBD2, 5 bases. This CDR3 has 16 residues. Deletions cut 4 bases from V and 0 bases from J, with 17 bases between. The germline V gene encodes CDR1 SGHRS and CDR2 YFSETQ. The CDR3 DNA sequence: TGCGCCAGCAGCGCCGGGCCCCACGGGGTCTCCTACGAGCAGTACTTC. It encodes CASSAGPHGVSYEQYF.

This clonotype was found many times. The V call is TRBV7-9, the J call TRBJ2-5; D call uncertain. V was clipped by 6 bases and J by 2 bases, with 4 bases between them. This CDR3 is built from 11 residues. The germline V gene encodes CDR1 SEHNR and CDR2 FQNEAQ (reference sequence). The CDR3 spells CASSRQETQYF. CDR3 nucleotide sequence: TGTGCCAGCAGTCGTCAAGAGACCCAGTACTTC. The variable domain in full, with the rest retrieved from reference TRBV7-9 and TRBJ2-5, is DTGVSQNPRHKITKRGQNVTFRCDPISEHNRLYWYRQTLGQGPEFLTYFQNEAQLEKSRLLSDRFSAERPKGSFSTLEIQRTEQGDSAMYLCASSRQETQYFGPGTRLLVL.